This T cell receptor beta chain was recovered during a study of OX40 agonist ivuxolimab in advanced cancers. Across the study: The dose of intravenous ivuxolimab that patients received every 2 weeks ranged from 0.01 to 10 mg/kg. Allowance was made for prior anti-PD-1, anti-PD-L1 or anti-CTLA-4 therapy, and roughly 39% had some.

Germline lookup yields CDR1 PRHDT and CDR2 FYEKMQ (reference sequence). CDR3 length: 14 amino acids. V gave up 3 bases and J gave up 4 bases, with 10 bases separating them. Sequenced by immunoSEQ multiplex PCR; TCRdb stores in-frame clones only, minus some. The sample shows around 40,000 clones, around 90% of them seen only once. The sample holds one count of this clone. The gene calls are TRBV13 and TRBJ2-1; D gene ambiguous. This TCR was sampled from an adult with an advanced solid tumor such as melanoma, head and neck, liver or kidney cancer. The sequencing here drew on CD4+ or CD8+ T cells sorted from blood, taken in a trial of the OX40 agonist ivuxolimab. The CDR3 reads CASSLGGEYNEQFF. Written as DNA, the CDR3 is TGTGCCAGCAGCTTGGGCGGTGAGTACAATGAGCAGTTCTTC.